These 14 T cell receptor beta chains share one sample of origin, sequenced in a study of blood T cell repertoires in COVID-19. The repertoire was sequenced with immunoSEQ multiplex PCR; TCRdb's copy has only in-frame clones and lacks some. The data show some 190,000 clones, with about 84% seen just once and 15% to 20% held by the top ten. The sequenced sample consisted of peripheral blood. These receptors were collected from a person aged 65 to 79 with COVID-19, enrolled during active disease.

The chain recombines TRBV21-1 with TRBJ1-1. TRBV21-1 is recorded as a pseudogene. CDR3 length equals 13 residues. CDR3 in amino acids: CASSKDVPLEAFF. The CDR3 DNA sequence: TGTGCCAGCAGCAAAGATGTTCCCCTTGAAGCTTTCTTT.

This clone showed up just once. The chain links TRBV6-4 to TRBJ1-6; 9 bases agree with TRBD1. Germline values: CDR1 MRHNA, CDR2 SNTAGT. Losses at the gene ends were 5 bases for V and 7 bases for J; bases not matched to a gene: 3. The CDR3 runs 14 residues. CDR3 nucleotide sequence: TGTGCCAGCAGTCAACAGGGGGCAAATTCACCCCTCCACTTT. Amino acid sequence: CASSQQGANSPLHF.

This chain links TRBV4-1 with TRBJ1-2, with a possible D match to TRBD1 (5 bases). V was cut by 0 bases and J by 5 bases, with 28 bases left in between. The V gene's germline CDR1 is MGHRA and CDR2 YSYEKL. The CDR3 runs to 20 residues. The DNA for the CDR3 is TGCGCCAGCAGCCAAGATAGGTTTGTTGGGACTGAAAAGAGCCGGTATGGCTACACCTTC. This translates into CASSQDRFVGTEKSRYGYTF.

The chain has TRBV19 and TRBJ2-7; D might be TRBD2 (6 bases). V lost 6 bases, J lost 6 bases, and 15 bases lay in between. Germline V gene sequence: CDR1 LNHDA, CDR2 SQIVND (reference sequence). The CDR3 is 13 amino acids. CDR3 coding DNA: TGTGCCAGTAGGTTGGGGACTCACGGCGAGCAGTACTTC. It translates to CASRLGTHGEQYF.

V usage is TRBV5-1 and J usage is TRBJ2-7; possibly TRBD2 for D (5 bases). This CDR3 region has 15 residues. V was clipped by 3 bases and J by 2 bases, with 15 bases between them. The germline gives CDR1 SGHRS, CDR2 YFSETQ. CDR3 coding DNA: TGCGCCAGCAGCTCCAACCCCGGGATCACCTACGAGCAGTACTTC. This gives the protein CASSSNPGITYEQYF.

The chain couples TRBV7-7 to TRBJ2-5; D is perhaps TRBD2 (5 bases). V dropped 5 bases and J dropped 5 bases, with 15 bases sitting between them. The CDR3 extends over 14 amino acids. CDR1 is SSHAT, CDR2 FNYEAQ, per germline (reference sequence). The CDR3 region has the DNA TGTGCCAGCAGCCCGGGATCTGTCTGGGAGACCCAGTACTTC. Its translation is CASSPGSVWETQYF.

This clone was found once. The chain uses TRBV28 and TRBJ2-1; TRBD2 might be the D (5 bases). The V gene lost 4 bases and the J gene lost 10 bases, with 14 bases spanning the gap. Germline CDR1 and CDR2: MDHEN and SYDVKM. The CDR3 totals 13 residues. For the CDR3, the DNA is TGTGCCAGCAGTTCGAAAAAGCGGTCCGAGCAGTTCTTC. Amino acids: CASSSKKRSEQFF. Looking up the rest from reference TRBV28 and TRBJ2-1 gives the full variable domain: DVKVTQSSRYLVKRTGEKVFLECVQDMDHENMFWYRQDPGLGLRLIYFSYDVKMKEKGDIPEGYSVSREKKERFSLILESASTNQTSMYLCASSSKKRSEQFFGPGTRLTVL.

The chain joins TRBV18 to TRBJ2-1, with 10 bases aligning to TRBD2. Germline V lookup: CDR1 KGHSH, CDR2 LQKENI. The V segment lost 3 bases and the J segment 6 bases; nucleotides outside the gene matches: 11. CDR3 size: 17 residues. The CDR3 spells CASSPPIVQRGGNEQFF. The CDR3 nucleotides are TGTGCCAGCTCACCTCCTATCGTCCAGCGGGGGGGCAATGAGCAGTTCTTC.

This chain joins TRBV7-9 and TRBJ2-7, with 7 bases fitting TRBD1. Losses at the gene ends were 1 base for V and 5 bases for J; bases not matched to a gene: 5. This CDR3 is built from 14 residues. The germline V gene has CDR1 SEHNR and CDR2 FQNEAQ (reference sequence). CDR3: CASSLEQGMDEQYF. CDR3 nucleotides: TGTGCCAGCAGCTTAGAACAGGGGATGGACGAGCAGTACTTC.

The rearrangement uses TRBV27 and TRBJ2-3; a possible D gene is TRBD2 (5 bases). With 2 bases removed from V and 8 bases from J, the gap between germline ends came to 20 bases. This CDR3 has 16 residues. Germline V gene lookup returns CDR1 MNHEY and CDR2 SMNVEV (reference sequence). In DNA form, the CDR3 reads TGTGCCAGCAGTTTAGGTCGGTCCGATAGGACTGGTACGCAGTATTTT. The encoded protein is CASSLGRSDRTGTQYF.

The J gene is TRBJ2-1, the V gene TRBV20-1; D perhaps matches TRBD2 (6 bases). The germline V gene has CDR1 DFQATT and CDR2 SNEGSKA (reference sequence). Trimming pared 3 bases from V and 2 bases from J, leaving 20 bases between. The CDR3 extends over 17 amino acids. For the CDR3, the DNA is TGCAGTGCTAGTCTCCTGGCTGCTAGCGCCGCCTACAATGAGCAGTTCTTC. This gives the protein CSASLLAASAAYNEQFF.

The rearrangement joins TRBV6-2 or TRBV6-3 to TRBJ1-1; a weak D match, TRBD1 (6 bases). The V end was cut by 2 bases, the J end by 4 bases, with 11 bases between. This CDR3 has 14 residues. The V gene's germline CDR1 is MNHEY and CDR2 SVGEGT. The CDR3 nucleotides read TGTGCCAGCAGTTACACAGGGTGGGGCACTGAAGCTTTCTTT. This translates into CASSYTGWGTEAFF.

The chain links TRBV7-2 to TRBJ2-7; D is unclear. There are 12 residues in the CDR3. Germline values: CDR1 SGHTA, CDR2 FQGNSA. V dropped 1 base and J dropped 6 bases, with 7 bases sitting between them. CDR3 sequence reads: CASSLVEVEQYF. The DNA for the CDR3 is TGTGCCAGCAGCTTAGTTGAGGTCGAGCAGTACTTC.

The CDR3 spells CASSQYRDSQETQYF. The CDR3 coding sequence is TGTGCCAGCAGTCAGTACCGGGACTCCCAAGAGACCCAGTACTTC. The chain combines TRBV27 with TRBJ2-5; possibly TRBD2 for D (6 bases). The CDR3 loop spans 15 amino acids. Trimming removed 5 bases from V and 1 base from J, with 14 bases in between. Germline CDR1 is MNHEY and CDR2 is SMNVEV (reference sequence).